A selection of T cell receptor beta chains follows, all from one sample in a study of shared clonotypes between healthy human individuals. Here immunoSEQ multiplex PCR was the method, and the copy in TCRdb shows in-frame clones only, minus some. Of around 2.1 million clones listed, under 95% are singletons. The specimen was naive CD8+ T cells from PBMCs. The source of these receptors is a man aged 18-30 years in good health. Some clones in this sample may be carry-over from other donors' samples. Each CDR3 is given with its conserved first and last residue. D genes are given only for firm matches. Where a row states a size, it is once, few, many or the class of an expanded clone; other rows omit it.

TRBV6-1	15	TRBD2	once	TRBJ2-7	TGTGCCAGCAGCTTTACGGGACTAGCGGGATACGAGCAGTACTTC	CASSFTGLAGYEQYF
TRBV28	19	TRBD1	.	TRBJ1-5	TGTGCCAGCAGTTTCCCCACAGACAGGGGACAAAATAGCAATCAGCCCCAGCATTTT	CASSFPTDRGQNSNQPQHF
TRBV6-1	11	.	.	TRBJ2-7	TGTGCCAGCAGGACTAGTTCCGAGCAGTACTTC	CASRTSSEQYF
TRBV28	14	TRBD2	.	TRBJ2-5	TGTGCCAGCCGACTAGCGGGAGGGAGGGAGACCCAGTACTTC	CASRLAGGRETQYF
TRBV10-2	15	.	once	TRBJ1-1	TGCGCCAGCAGGGTTTCTGAGGAATTGAACACTGAAGCTTTCTTT	CASRVSEELNTEAFF
TRBV16	13	.	.	TRBJ2-1	TGTGCCAGCAGCCTAAACAGGGTCGATGAGCAGTTCTTC	CASSLNRVDEQFF
TRBV27	18	TRBD2	.	TRBJ2-1	TGTGCCAGCACAGCCGGGACTAGCGGGAGGGCCACTTACAATGAGCAGTTCTTC	CASTAGTSGRATYNEQFF
TRBV7-9	17	TRBD2	.	TRBJ2-1	TGTGCCAGCAGCTTCTTACTAGCGGGAGATTCCTACAATGAGCAGTTCTTC	CASSFLLAGDSYNEQFF
TRBV15	12	.	.	TRBJ2-1	TGTGCCACCAGCAGGGCTAACTCGGAGCAGTTCTTC	CATSRANSEQFF
TRBV19	14	TRBD2	.	TRBJ2-7	TGTGCCAGTAGTATTCGGCGGGGGTACTACGAGCAGTACTTC	CASSIRRGYYEQYF
TRBV7-8	14	.	.	TRBJ2-2	TGTGCCAGCAGCCCCCTCCCCGGCTCCGGGGAGCTGTTTTTT	CASSPLPGSGELFF
TRBV13	16	TRBD2	once	TRBJ2-3	TGTGCCAGCAGCCCGGATAGCGGGAGACGCACAGATACGCAGTATTTT	CASSPDSGRRTDTQYF
TRBV9	15	TRBD1	.	TRBJ1-5	TGTGCCAGCAGCGTAGGCGGACAGGGACATCAGCCCCAGCATTTT	CASSVGGQGHQPQHF
TRBV5-4	12	.	.	TRBJ1-1	TGTGCCAGCAGCTTGGGGGGGGCGAGCGCTTTCTTT	CASSLGGASAFF
TRBV7-9	13	TRBD2	once	TRBJ2-1	TGTGCCAGCAGCATGGGACTAGCCAATGAGCAGTTCTTC	CASSMGLANEQFF
TRBV6-5	14	.	.	TRBJ1-1	TGTGCCAGCAGTTACTCCATCAAGGGGACTGAAGCTTTCTTT	CASSYSIKGTEAFF
TRBV7-6	15	.	.	TRBJ1-1	TGTGCCAGCAGCTCCTCTGGATGGGGGAGGACTGAAGCTTTCTTT	CASSSSGWGRTEAFF
TRBV27	15	.	.	TRBJ2-7	TGTGCCAGCAGTCTAGGGGTAGCCGTAGGACACGAGCAGTACTTC	CASSLGVAVGHEQYF
TRBV13	15	.	.	TRBJ2-7	TGTGCCAGCAGCTCCAGACTAAACCCTCCCTACGAGCAGTACTTC	CASSSRLNPPYEQYF
TRBV28	14	TRBD1	.	TRBJ1-3	TGTGCCAGCAGTTTATGGGACAGGGGGGGCACCATATATTTT	CASSLWDRGGTIYF
TRBV11-2	15	.	.	TRBJ1-5	TGTGCCAGCAGCTTAGGAGGACGCGGCAATCAGCCCCAGCATTTT	CASSLGGRGNQPQHF
TRBV2	16	TRBD2	.	TRBJ2-2	TGTGCCAGCAGGCCTGTGGCGGGAGAAAACACCGGGGAGCTGTTTTTT	CASRPVAGENTGELFF
TRBV5-6	13	.	.	TRBJ2-7	TGTGCCAGCAGCTTGACAGAGTCGATCGAGCAGTACTTC	CASSLTESIEQYF
TRBV29-1	12	TRBD1	few	TRBJ1-1	TGCAGCGTGACTGGACAGGGGGCCGGGGCTTTCTTT	CSVTGQGAGAFF
TRBV6-1	15	TRBD1	once	TRBJ1-3	TGTGCCAGCAGTGATCGGACAGGGATTGGAAACACCATATATTTT	CASSDRTGIGNTIYF
TRBV27	14	TRBD1	.	TRBJ2-7	TGTGCCAGCAGAAGGGACAGGCCCTCGAACGAGCAGTACTTC	CASRRDRPSNEQYF
TRBV19	14	.	.	TRBJ1-5	TGTGCCAGTAGTACATTTAACGCGGATCAGCCCCAGCATTTT	CASSTFNADQPQHF